The clone carrying this TCR beta chain was seen ten or more times. The sorted Tregs were CD4+CD25+CD127-/low cells. CDR1 and CDR2 from the germline V gene are SGHRS and YFSETQ. The CDR3 has 14 amino acids. The V end was cut by 1 base, the J end by 7 bases, with 11 bases between. Semi-nested PCR with Nested Universal Primer A followed constant-region reverse priming of full-length variable regions. TCRdb re-analysed the 5' RACE reads in MiXCR, keeping a single row per CDR3 protein. The sample contains 50,000 to 60,000 distinct CDR3 sequences, around 21% of which appear only once. The clonotype was recovered from a female donor with breast cancer. V gene TRBV5-1 combines with J gene TRBJ2-2; weak D call: TRBD2 (5 bases). The sequencing sample was made of tumor-infiltrating Tregs sorted from the breast tumor. The CDR3 DNA sequence: TGCGCCAGCAGCTTGTCTAGCTGGGGCGGGGAGCTGTTTTTT. It is translated as CASSLSSWGGELFF.